This TCR beta chain was recovered during a study of blood T cell repertoires in COVID-19 (dated by TCRdb to the early 2020s). Notes on the research overall: Collaborator samples came from the United States, Italy and Spain and covered acute and convalescent phases of COVID-19. The material from the prospective study consisted of cDNA or gDNA derived from T cells, B-cell-depleted T cells, or PBMCs. The dataset comprised deeply sampled blood TCRbeta repertoires from subjects exposed to, actively infected with, or recovered from COVID-19. The repertoires were made available in a free public database intended to serve as a resource for research on the immune response to SARS-CoV-2. Samples came from the ongoing ImmuneRACE study (first 160 participants) plus 1,254 subjects from 6 global collaborators. Sample metadata almost always included a de-identified subject ID, COVID-19 status, age in years and sex. Where HLA class I and class II types were available, the types were taken from metadata supplied by the sample provider, not from assay-based typing. The investigation overall reported the following: The quantity of clinical and demographic metadata differed by source and by participant and was supplied without curation.

The immunoSEQ Assay, a bias-controlled multiplex PCR, was used to amplify TCRbeta CDR3 regions from genomic DNA. In the authors' own workflow: The number of nucleated cells in each sample was estimated from the amplification of reference gene primers within the assay. To quantify the absolute abundance of each unique TCRbeta CDR3 rearrangement, sequence reads were collapsed and filtered. For each sample, productive Simpson clonality was calculated as the square root of Simpson's diversity index over productive rearrangements. TCRdb limited this immuneACCESS table to in-frame rearrangements with V and J called. A share of clones is missing; checked studies link under half to unresolved V genes, and the rest is unexplained. That table furnishes V, J and clone size, whereas the DNA furnished D and trimming. The sample includes tens of thousands of clones, with roughly 73% observed a single time. The ten largest clones capture approximately 61% of the sample.

Each collaborating institution followed its own protocols to collect whole blood in K2EDTA tubes. For TCRbeta analysis, collaborator samples were shipped as frozen whole blood, as isolated PBMCs, or as DNA extracted from either sample type. Per the germline V gene, MDHEN is the CDR1 and SYDVKM is the CDR2. Taken from cysteine to phenylalanine, the CDR3 has 14 residues. The sequence is cut down to CDR3 DNA, 42 bases in frame from base 1. Relative to germline, V is missing 4 bases and J is missing 2 bases, with 5 bases of the junction outside any gene match. Points on this clone: Its binding antigen is unknown. The sample holds no much larger clone one base away, and base qualities are not on file.

This sequence uses TRBV28 and TRBJ2-7; 7 nucleotides in the junction match TRBD1. The receptor was derived from an older man with acute or convalescent COVID-19. The sequenced material came from peripheral blood. The DNA sequence is given as TGTGCCAGCAGTTCAGGGGGTTTACCCTACGAGCAGTACTTC. Its protein is CASSSGGLPYEQYF.